This TCR beta chain was documented in a study of cytomegalovirus exposure and HLA in healthy donors (dated by TCRdb to about 2017). A note on the overall study: In an earlier analysis of around 540 of the donors, 250 to 350 Gb of sequence data and 120 million or so unique TCR beta sequences from 180 million or so T cells were reported. In the later analysis, no new phenotypic data were used to find candidate immune exposures; instead, reliance was placed on TCR beta sequences and their occurrence across donors. In addition to the first cohort of several hundred subjects, a separate validation cohort of under 150 different subjects was used. HLA typing covered class I and class II loci at four-digit resolution. An early release that covered about 600 HLA-typed donors contained 250 to 350 gigabases of sequencing data and around 80 million unique TCR sequences. The study used immunosequencing to profile the T cell repertoires of approximately 640 subjects and linked those repertoires to cytomegalovirus serostatus. Among a few hundred genotyped donors of the cohort, an average of 235,054 unique TCR beta nucleotide sequences were sequenced per donor, around 20% of them non-productive. Among the approximately 430 genotyped donors, 75% to 90% belonged to the genetic ancestry cluster associated with self-reported Caucasian donors. Every repertoire in the discovery cohort had been generated on one and the same sequencing platform. A later genetic analysis took genome-wide SNP genotypes for about 65% of the roughly 670 donors and used that subset as a discovery cohort. A later analysis re-examined previously published TCR beta repertoires from about 700 donors and added high-resolution HLA genotyping to investigate patterns of TCR occurrence. To decide whether each TCR beta V gene segment behaved as functional or pseudogenic, an earlier analysis of approximately 590 of the donors relied on high-throughput TCR beta sequencing. High-throughput TCR immunosequencing, statistical association of individual TCRs with disease status, and machine learning were combined to predict cytomegalovirus infection status. Five DR-DQ haplotypes were handled as single units for association and clustering because linkage in the cohort was strong. Donor age, sex, ethnicity and CMV serostatus were collected together with the repertoire data. The study aimed to test whether cataloging public T cell receptors could reveal signatures of past pathogen exposure. Typing coverage varied by locus: roughly 620-640 donors for A, B, C, DRB1 and DQB1; 522 for DQA1; more than 600 for DPA1; around 490 for DPB1.

The cohort comprised hundreds of healthy bone marrow donors. At the time of sampling, every cohort member was nominally healthy, though immune exposures that went unrecorded were likely present. The donor was CMV seropositive and belonged to the group of some 290 seropositive cohort members. Every donor gave a peripheral blood sample, and the peripheral blood mononuclear cells from that sample were used for TCR beta sequencing. Genomic DNA was extracted from the blood cell samples with the Qiagen DNeasy Blood Extraction Kit. Worth noting for this clone: The specificity of this receptor is unknown. Base qualities are missing; no much larger clone stands one base away.

Library creation used the immunoSEQ multiplex PCR assay. For the multiplex PCR, a mixture combining 60 forward primers for TCR Vbeta segments and 13 reverse primers for TCR Jbeta segments was used. Amplification of the CDR3 region of rearranged TCR beta genes was performed with a multiplex PCR assay on genomic DNA. The Illumina HiSeq System was used to sequence the amplified TCR beta libraries as 87-base-pair reads. As for the authors' bioinformatics: A later analysis counted about 76 million unique TCR beta chains across the 500 to 850 repertoires, and 10 million to 11 million of these chains were shared by at least two donors. Raw reads were error-corrected and collapsed into unique sequences with a nearest-neighbor algorithm that merged closely related sequences to remove PCR and sequencing errors. V, D and J gene segments were assigned by aligning CDR3 sequences to IMGT reference sequences. Each retained sequence needed at least a six-nucleotide match to both a V gene segment and a J gene segment. Rearrangements were called productive when the CDR3 lacked stop codons and stayed in frame with V and J; all others were non-productive. CDR3 was defined by IMGT convention, running from the second conserved V-encoded cysteine to the conserved J-encoded phenylalanine. Sequences without an unambiguous match to a single V gene segment were excluded from the earlier analysis of about 630 of the donors. In an earlier analysis of about 590 of the donors, a V segment was called functional when productive rearrangements were above 56.7%, and segregating when the standard deviation between donors exceeded 5%. A statistical classification framework was developed to diagnose cytomegalovirus status using the catalog of TCR beta chain sequences. In a later analysis, V and J genes were assigned by comparing TCR nucleotide sequences against IMGT/GENE-DB human TR gene sequences. A later analysis assigned CDR3 sequences and most-parsimonious VDJ recombination scenarios with the TCRdist pipeline. A later analysis defined each TCR beta chain by its CDR3 amino acid sequence plus V-gene family, and excluded reads lacking a unique V-gene family. A later analysis removed 550 to 650 highly shared, low-generation-probability nucleotide sequences to deal with suspected cross-contamination and a sequencing artifact. A later analysis calculated a clonal expansion index for each public chain from normalized within-repertoire ranks of inferred template counts. A later analysis computed generation probabilities with a VDJ recombination model fitted to out-of-frame rearrangements, and checked the results against IGoR. Hypergeometric tests were used in a later analysis to score TCR-TCR, TCR-HLA and TCR-CMV co-occurrence, with a repertoire-size bias correction applied to the TCR pairs. To estimate false discovery rates, a later analysis permuted the HLA or CMV assignments 20 times. A later analysis grouped co-occurring TCRs with DBSCAN, adding TCRdist sequence similarity when clustering within HLA-allele-positive subsets. Repertoires with fewer than 30,000 or more than 120,000 public chains were left out of co-occurrence clustering, as were about 5 repertoires with anomalous nucleotide sharing. TCRdb mirrors the immuneACCESS table, restricted to in-frame sequences. Some clones are absent from its copies; in checked studies, under half trace to an unresolved V gene, and the reason for the others is unknown. The V and J calls and clone size come from that table; D and trimming were worked out from the DNA. The sample includes 170,000 or so clones, with 70% to 85% observed a single time. Approximately 1.3% of the sample belongs to the ten largest clones.

Study-wide conclusions, independent of this receptor: This cohort had only TCR beta chains sequenced, and the lack of alpha or paired-chain data limited which features could be detected. Linkage disequilibrium might explain the correlated functional status among segregating V segments, but an unknown experimental factor could not be ruled out. Compared with the roughly 670-donor mean, donors in an Asian-associated ancestry cluster had fewer N-insertions in productive TCRs, according to a later genetic analysis. A cluster of highly shared sequence variants was judged likely to represent a technical artifact of the sequencing pipeline. For the cohort, immune exposure information was limited to CMV serostatus. In vitro tests confirmed that a few of the cytomegalovirus-associated TCR beta chains recognize cytomegalovirus antigens. Assigning TCR associations to individual alleles was difficult when HLA alleles, especially DR and DQ, strongly co-occurred. In the study, some 180 TCR beta chains were listed as associated with cytomegalovirus. Compared with equally common non-associated chains, HLA-associated TCR beta chains in a later analysis were more clonally expanded and had lower generation probabilities. A later analysis reported that several top co-occurrence clusters appeared linked to parvovirus B19, influenza, CMV and Epstein-Barr virus. A further reported finding was that TCR beta sequences accurately predicted the HLA-A and HLA-B alleles for most subjects in the first cohort. In a later analysis, more than 15,000 TCR beta sequences were associated with specific HLA alleles at a false discovery rate of 0.05. According to a later analysis, TCR association rates differed among HLA loci, with DRB1 alleles showing the most associated TCRs and HLA-C alleles showing the fewest. V-gene and J-gene trimming of TCR beta chains was associated with a missense DCLRE1C variant in a later genetic analysis, and the association was replicated in an independent cohort. In an earlier analysis of more than 500 of the donors, most TCR beta V segments appeared in productive rearrangements about 90% or about 30% of the time, broadly matching IMGT annotations. A later analysis found that most CMV-associated TCR beta chains appeared HLA-restricted, with HLA associations seemingly driven largely by CMV exposure. While some public TCRs were present in many individuals, most TCR sequences turned up only very rarely across donors. Because HLA typing was unavailable for some donors at each locus, only the typed subset was used in association tests. It was suggested by the authors that the approach could potentially be generalized to other disease states and immunological phenotypes. Sequencing depth was assumed to be roughly uniform across donors in the presence/absence analyses, though that assumption may not hold. The classifier was reported to diagnose cytomegalovirus status with high specificity and sensitivity in both the original and validation cohorts. Because counts were too low, around 17 rarely observed V segments, including chromosome 9 orphons, were left out of the earlier analysis of about 500 of the donors.

The sequence was collected from a woman aged 25-40 years in good health and CMV-seropositive. The material sequenced was PBMCs.

The CDR3 in this case is CASSLGGGGSYGYTF. The nucleotide sequence is given as TGTGCCAGCAGCTTAGGCGGAGGGGGCAGCTATGGCTACACCTTC. The chain couples TRBV7-9 to TRBJ1-2, and 7 bases in between align with TRBD1. V trim: 1 base; J trim: 4 bases; unmatched bases: 6. The germline V gene (reference sequence) sets CDR1 to SEHNR and CDR2 to FQNEAQ. The CDR3 sequence holds 15 residues, the cysteine and phenylalanine included. Of all the DNA, just the CDR3 is kept, 45 bases in frame from base 1.